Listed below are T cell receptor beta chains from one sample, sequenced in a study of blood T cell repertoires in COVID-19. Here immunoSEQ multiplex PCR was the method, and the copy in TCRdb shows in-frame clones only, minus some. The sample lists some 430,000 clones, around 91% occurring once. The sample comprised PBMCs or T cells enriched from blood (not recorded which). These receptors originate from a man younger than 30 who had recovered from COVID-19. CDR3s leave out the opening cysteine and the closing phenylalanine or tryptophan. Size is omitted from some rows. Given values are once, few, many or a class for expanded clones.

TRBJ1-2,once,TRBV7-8,ASSLDRGDGGYT
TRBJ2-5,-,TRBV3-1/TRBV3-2,ASSMTSGGAKQETQY
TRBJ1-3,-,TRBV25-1,ASSLQGTSGNTIY
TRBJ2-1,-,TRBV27,ASNSWEQANEQF
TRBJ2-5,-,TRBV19,ASSTHLRETQY
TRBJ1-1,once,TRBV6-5,ASRRGTGSTEAF
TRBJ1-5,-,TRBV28,ASSLGRGSNQPQH
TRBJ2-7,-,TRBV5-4,ASSLGGTGLYEQY
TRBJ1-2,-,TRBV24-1,ATSDLTGGGYT
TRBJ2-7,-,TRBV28,ASSLGAYEQY
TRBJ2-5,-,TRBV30,AFFRDRGETQY
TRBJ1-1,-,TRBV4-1,ASSQEFVTIGVGTEAF
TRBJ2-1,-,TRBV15,ATSRELATNEQF
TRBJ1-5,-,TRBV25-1,ASRQTGHHQPQH
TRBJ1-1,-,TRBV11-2,ASSLMNTEAF
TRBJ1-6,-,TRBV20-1,SASGTGSSNSPLH
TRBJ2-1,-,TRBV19,ASSIAGGRYNEQF
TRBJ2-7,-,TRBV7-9,ASSPTSGGEVSYEQY
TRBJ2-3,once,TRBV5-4,ASSSQGGTDTQY
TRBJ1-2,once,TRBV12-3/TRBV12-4,ASSPAGGDGYT
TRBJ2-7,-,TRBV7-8,ASSLEYSGGLSGEQY
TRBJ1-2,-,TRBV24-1,ATPDRAWGYT
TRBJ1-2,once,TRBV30,AWTHPGQATLANYGYT
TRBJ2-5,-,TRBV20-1,SASVAEETQY
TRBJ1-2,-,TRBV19,ASSLQVNYGYT
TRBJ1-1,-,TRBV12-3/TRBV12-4,ASTPLTGVGAF
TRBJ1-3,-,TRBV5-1,ASSLARDRKANTIY
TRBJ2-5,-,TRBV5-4,ASSSGLASETQY
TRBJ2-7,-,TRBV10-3,AISGSLAGTDEQY
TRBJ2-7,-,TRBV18,ASSPLMTSGTYEQY
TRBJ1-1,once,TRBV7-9,ASSRLTGGYNTEAF
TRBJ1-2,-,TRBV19,ASKLGANYGYT